The 17 T cell receptor beta chains below were found in one sample sequenced in a study of blood T cell repertoires in COVID-19. Data came from immunoSEQ multiplex PCR; TCRdb stores just in-frame clones and leaves some out. The sample has some 29,000 clones; around 89% are singletons. Sequenced sample: peripheral blood. The receptor source for this set is a human donor in a cohort sampled during active COVID-19.

The chain links TRBV20-1 to TRBJ2-7; TRBD1 might be the D (5 bases). Trimming shortened V by 3 bases and J by 2 bases, and 14 bases separated the two germline ends. Germline CDR1 and CDR2: DFQATT and SNEGSKA (reference sequence). The CDR3 spans 14 residues. The CDR3 bases are TGCAGTGCTAGTGATCCTCAGGGAACCTACGAGCAGTACTTC. Amino acids: CSASDPQGTYEQYF.

This clone was observed once. The gene calls are TRBV4-1 and TRBJ2-3, with 8 bases that match TRBD1. Germline V CDR1 and CDR2: MGHRA, YSYEKL. V lost 4 bases to trimming and J lost 1 base; unmatched junction nucleotides: 7. The CDR3 length is 16 residues. The CDR3 here is CASSLRYRGGTDTQYF. In DNA, the CDR3 is TGCGCCAGCAGCCTAAGATACAGGGGGGGCACAGATACGCAGTATTTT.

This clone has just one count. The chain links TRBV4-2 to TRBJ2-5; D is possibly TRBD2 (5 bases). In germline, CDR1 is LGHNA, CDR2 YNFKEQ. The CDR3 covers 14 residues. V was trimmed by 3 bases and J by 3 bases, leaving 11 bases between them. The CDR3: CASSQTLGKETQYF. CDR3 sequence (DNA): TGTGCCAGCAGCCAGACACTAGGTAAAGAGACCCAGTACTTC.

This chain uses TRBV25-1 with TRBJ1-3; 9 nucleotides line up with TRBD1. The CDR3 is 14 amino acids. CDR1 is MGHDK and CDR2 is SYGVNS in the germline V gene. The ends lost 6 bases at V and 4 bases at J; junction bases unmatched: 4. The CDR3 nucleotides are TGTGCCAGCAGGACAGGGGGTCAGGGAAACACCATATATTTT. It translates to CASRTGGQGNTIYF.

The chain combines TRBV3-1 (or the pseudogene TRBV3-2) with TRBJ2-3, with 10 bases fitting TRBD2. V dropped 3 bases and J dropped 2; count of bases not matched to a gene: 8. The CDR3 is 17 amino acids. Germline CDR1 is LGHDT and CDR2 is YNNKEL (reference sequence). The CDR3 nucleotides read TGTGCCAGCAGCCAGGAGACTAGCGGGTCTTTCACAGATACGCAGTATTTT. Translating gives CASSQETSGSFTDTQYF.

CDR3 region: CASGLGGRGQPQHF. CDR3 DNA sequence: TGCGCCAGCGGCCTGGGGGGGAGGGGGCAGCCCCAGCATTTT. The genes are TRBV10-2 and TRBJ1-5, with a tentative D call TRBD1 (6 bases). Germline V gene data show CDR1 as WSHSY and CDR2 as SAAADI. This CDR3 spans 14 amino acids. V shed 8 bases and J shed 7 bases, with 18 bases lying between them.

The chain has TRBV9 and TRBJ1-1; possibly TRBD1 for D (5 bases). This CDR3 contains 16 residues. The germline V gene encodes CDR1 SGDLS and CDR2 YYNGEE. Trimming took off 3 bases at V and 5 bases at J, with 20 bases between the two ends. As DNA, the CDR3 is TGTGCCAGCAGCGAACCCGGAGAGGGGAGGAGGACTGAAGCTTTCTTT. This codes for CASSEPGEGRRTEAFF.

V is TRBV3-1 (or the pseudogene TRBV3-2) and J is TRBJ2-7, with 7 bases lining up with TRBD1. Unmatched junction bases numbered 8, after V lost 4 bases and J lost 2 bases. The germline gives CDR1 LGHDT, CDR2 YNNKEL (reference sequence). This CDR3 spans 15 amino acids. The CDR3 here is CASSPTGTATYEQYF. The CDR3 nucleotides are TGTGCCAGCAGCCCAACCGGGACAGCCACCTACGAGCAGTACTTC.

The rearrangement uses TRBV4-2 and TRBJ1-4; D is uncertain. Germline CDR1 and CDR2: LGHNA and YNFKEQ. The CDR3 sequence is 17 residues long. Trimming pared 1 base from V and 7 bases from J, leaving 19 bases between. In nucleotides, the CDR3 is TGTGCCAGCAGCCAAGTTTCCGTAGGCGGTTTTAGTGAAAAACTGTTTTTT. Translation: CASSQVSVGGFSEKLFF.

The chain carries TRBV15 and TRBJ2-4; D may be TRBD2 (5 bases). The CDR3 extends over 12 amino acids. The germline gives CDR1 LNHNV, CDR2 YYDKDF (reference sequence). The V gene lost 4 bases and the J gene lost 8 bases, with 9 bases spanning the gap. The CDR3 DNA follows: TGTGCCACCAGCACGGGAAGTTACATTCAGTACTTC. Translation: CATSTGSYIQYF.

This clone has only one observation. This sequence joins TRBV12-3 or TRBV12-4 and TRBJ2-7; D possibly corresponds to TRBD1 (5 bases). The CDR3 spans 13 residues. V dropped 5 bases and J dropped 3 bases, with 11 bases sitting between them. As DNA, the CDR3 is TGTGCCAGCAGTCCCCAGACAGTCTACGAGCAGTACTTC. Translation: CASSPQTVYEQYF.

The chain joins TRBV11-2 to TRBJ2-5; D is perhaps TRBD2 (6 bases). Germline CDR1 and CDR2: SGHAT and FQNNGV. The V gene lost 1 base and the J gene lost 0 bases, with 12 bases spanning the gap. This CDR3 region has 16 residues. In DNA form, the CDR3 reads TGTGCCAGCAGCTTAGGGGTACTAGCTCACCAAGAGACCCAGTACTTC. Translated: CASSLGVLAHQETQYF.

The chain combines TRBV18 with TRBJ1-5, with TRBD1 matching 10 bases. The CDR3 totals 14 residues. CDR1 is KGHSH and CDR2 is LQKENI in the germline V gene. V dropped 3 bases and J dropped 9; count of bases not matched to a gene: 5. The CDR3 DNA is TGTGCCAGCTCACCTGGGACAGGGGACCTGCCCCAGCATTTT. As protein: CASSPGTGDLPQHF.

The V call is TRBV10-2, the J call TRBJ1-2; possibly TRBD1 for D (6 bases). The CDR3 is 14 residues long. Germline V gene lookup returns CDR1 WSHSY and CDR2 SAAADI. The germline V and J ends were trimmed by 7 bases and 4 bases, with 16 bases remaining between them. CDR3 in DNA: TGCGCCAGCATCCCCGCCCAAGGGGGCTATGGCTACACCTTC. Amino acids: CASIPAQGGYGYTF.

The chain uses TRBV7-2 and TRBJ1-5, with 11 bases aligning to TRBD1. With 5 bases clipped from V and 3 bases from J, the junction kept 6 bases outside the gene matches. The CDR3 runs to 16 residues. Per the germline V gene, CDR1 is SGHTA and CDR2 is FQGNSA. CDR3 residues: CASSPRTGGPNQPQHF. The CDR3 DNA reads TGTGCCAGCAGCCCCCGGACAGGGGGCCCCAATCAGCCCCAGCATTTT.

This rearrangement joins TRBV19 to TRBJ2-2; D remains unclear. CDR1 and CDR2 (germline): LNHDA, SQIVND (reference sequence). CDR3 length: 13 amino acids. Trimming pared 5 bases from V and 8 bases from J, leaving 12 bases between. In DNA form, the CDR3 reads TGTGCCAGTAGTCGACGGGTTCAAGGGGAGCTGTTTTTT. Encoded protein: CASSRRVQGELFF.

The V gene is TRBV18, the J gene TRBJ1-3, with D unclear. V shed 8 bases and J shed 3 bases, with 14 bases lying between them. CDR3 length: 14 residues. Germline CDR1 and CDR2: KGHSH and LQKENI. CDR3 in DNA: TGTGCCAGCCCACACCCAGCGGGTGGAAACACCATATATTTT. Protein: CASPHPAGGNTIYF.